The sample holds one count of the clone carrying this TCR beta chain. This sample was taken from a study of cytomegalovirus exposure and HLA in healthy donors. PCR involved 60 Vbeta and 13 Jbeta primers. The assay was immunoSEQ multiplex PCR, and TCRdb's table has in-frame clones only and misses some. The table records approximately 140,000 clones, 80% of them present only once. The CDR3 extends over 16 amino acids. Germline CDR1 is MNHEY and CDR2 is SMNVEV (reference sequence). The V segment lost 5 bases and the J segment 2 bases; nucleotides outside the gene matches: 11. What was sequenced was PBMCs. This clonotype originated in a woman in her thirties or forties in good health and CMV-seronegative. The J gene is TRBJ2-7, the V gene TRBV27; TRBD2 matches at 8 bases. CDR3 in amino acids: CASSLFSGMTTYEQYF. In DNA form, the CDR3 reads TGTGCCAGCAGTCTCTTTAGCGGGATGACTACCTACGAGCAGTACTTC.